Included here is one T cell receptor beta chain sequence, with context. No antigen is known for it. One base away lies a much larger clone, so this may be a sequencing read error. This entry is derived from a study of CD8 T cells in ankylosing spondylitis (dated by TCRdb to the late 2010s). Broadly, across the study: The study profiled T cell receptor beta repertoires in healthy donors and ankylosing spondylitis patients to find disease-linked TCR variants. In total, the full study cohort was made up of about 110 healthy donors and about two dozen ankylosing spondylitis patients. Peripheral blood was sampled, and synovial fluid was also collected from ankylosing spondylitis patients.

Findings and caveats that apply to the study as a whole: The disease-linked clones had a CD8+ phenotype and were found at relatively low frequencies in peripheral blood. Some motif variants were previously reported in synovial fluid and blood of reactive arthritis patients, suggesting common disease-initiation mechanisms. The disease-linked clones were reported to be significantly enriched in matched synovial fluid samples from ankylosing spondylitis patients. A TCR beta motif made up of several highly homologous amino acid variants appeared to be characteristic of blood from ankylosing spondylitis patients.

Counted from cysteine to phenylalanine, this CDR3 has 13 amino acids. Of all the DNA, just the CDR3 is kept, 39 bases in frame from base 1. The CDR1 and CDR2 encoded by the germline V gene (reference sequence) are LGHDT and YNNKEL. V is cut by 0 bases and J by 4 bases, and the space between the germline ends is 6 bases. Sequenced on an Illumina HiSeq 2500. TCR beta libraries were prepared by quantitative 5'-RACE with molecular barcodes. The original pipeline was this. Disease-linked TCR variants were identified with a new computational method built on a probabilistic model of VDJ rearrangement. TCRdb cleaned the public reads at Q25 with fastp, built clones with MiXCR and kept in-frame beta chains. Rows matching on CDR3 protein sequence are summarized as one entry with the most common DNA and genes. What appears here as the V and J calls and clone size reflects TCRdb's work, not the paper's. For this sample there are roughly 100,000 distinct CDR3 sequences; 8% to 10% appear just once. In total, the top ten clones hold approximately 9.9% of the sample.

The V and J segments used are TRBV3-1 and TRBJ1-2; no D gene call is confident. This clonotype was obtained from a male donor with ankylosing spondylitis or in good health (not recorded which). The sample consisted of blood, either unsorted or a sorted T cell fraction (not recorded which). The nucleotide sequence is TGTGCCAGCAGCCAAGATTCTAGCTATGGCTACACCTTC. This gives the protein CASSQDSSYGYTF.